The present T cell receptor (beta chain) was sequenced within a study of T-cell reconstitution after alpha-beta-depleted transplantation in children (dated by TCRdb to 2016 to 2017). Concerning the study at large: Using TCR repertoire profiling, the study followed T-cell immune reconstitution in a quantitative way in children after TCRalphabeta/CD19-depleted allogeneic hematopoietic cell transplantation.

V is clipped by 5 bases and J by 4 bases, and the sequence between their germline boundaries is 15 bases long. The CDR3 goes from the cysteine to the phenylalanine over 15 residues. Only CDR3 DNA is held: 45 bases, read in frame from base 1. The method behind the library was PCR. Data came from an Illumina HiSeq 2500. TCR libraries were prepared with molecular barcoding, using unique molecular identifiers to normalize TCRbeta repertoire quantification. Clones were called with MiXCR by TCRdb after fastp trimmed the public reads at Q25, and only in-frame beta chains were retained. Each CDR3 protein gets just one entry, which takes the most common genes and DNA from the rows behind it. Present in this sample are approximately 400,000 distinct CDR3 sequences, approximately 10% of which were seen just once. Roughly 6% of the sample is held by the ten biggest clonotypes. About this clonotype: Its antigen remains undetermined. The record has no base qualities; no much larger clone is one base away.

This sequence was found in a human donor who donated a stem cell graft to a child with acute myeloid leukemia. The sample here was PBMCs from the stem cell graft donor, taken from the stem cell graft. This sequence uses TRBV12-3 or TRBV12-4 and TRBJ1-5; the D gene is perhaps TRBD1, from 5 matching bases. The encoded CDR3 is CASSRDRSRNQPQHF. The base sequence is TGTGCCAGCAGTCGCGACAGATCTAGAAATCAGCCCCAGCATTTT.